These 28 T cell receptor beta chains were sequenced from one sample in a study of blood T cell repertoires in COVID-19. Measured with immunoSEQ multiplex PCR; TCRdb has only the in-frame clones, and not every one. This table holds about 280,000 clones, around 90% found once. The sequencing sample was made of PBMCs or T cells enriched from blood (not recorded which). The receptors shown here come from a woman in her 30s who had recovered from COVID-19.

The rearrangement links TRBV2 to TRBJ2-3; TRBD2 is a possible D gene (6 bases). The CDR3 covers 16 residues. Germline CDR1 is SNHLY and CDR2 is FYNNEI. With 2 bases removed from V and 3 bases from J, the gap between germline ends came to 15 bases. This CDR3 reads CASSEPFAGWTDTQYF. The CDR3 DNA reads TGTGCCAGCAGTGAACCCTTTGCGGGGTGGACAGATACGCAGTATTTT.

The gene calls are TRBV6-2 or TRBV6-3 and TRBJ2-3; 10 nucleotides align to TRBD2. Unmatched junction bases numbered 8, after V lost 3 bases and J lost 2 bases. Germline CDR1 MNHEY, CDR2 SVGEGT. This CDR3 contains 17 residues. CDR3 coding DNA: TGTGCCAGCAGTTATCCGGCGAGCGGGAGGGTCACAGATACGCAGTATTTT. Protein product: CASSYPASGRVTDTQYF.

The chain combines TRBV7-9 with TRBJ2-2; 9 bases are shared with TRBD2. CDR1 and CDR2 from the germline V gene are SEHNR and FQNEAQ (reference sequence). This CDR3 contains 15 residues. Unmatched junction bases numbered 3, after V lost 5 bases and J lost 2 bases. CDR3 region: CASSISGGNTGELFF. CDR3 nucleotide sequence: TGTGCCAGCAGCATTAGCGGGGGAAACACCGGGGAGCTGTTTTTT.

CDR3 nucleotide sequence: TGTGCCAGCAGCTTATCATGGGCAGTGGACTATGGCTACACCTTC. Its protein product is CASSLSWAVDYGYTF. The chain uses TRBV7-9 and TRBJ1-2; D gene unclear. The CDR3 totals 15 residues. V shed 2 bases and J shed 3 bases, with 13 bases lying between them. Per germline, CDR1 SEHNR and CDR2 FQNEAQ (reference sequence). Full variable domain (missing parts from reference TRBV7-9 and TRBJ1-2): DTGVSQNPRHKITKRGQNVTFRCDPISEHNRLYWYRQTLGQGPEFLTYFQNEAQLEKSRLLSDRFSAERPKGSFSTLEIQRTEQGDSAMYLCASSLSWAVDYGYTFGSGTRLTVV.

This chain joins TRBV28 and TRBJ1-1; D perhaps matches TRBD1 (6 bases). The CDR3 has 14 residues. Trimming shortened V by 6 bases and J by 4 bases, and 15 bases separated the two germline ends. The germline gives CDR1 MDHEN, CDR2 SYDVKM. CDR3 loop: CASSEGGPATEAFF. The CDR3 region has the DNA TGTGCCAGCAGCGAAGGGGGACCGGCCACTGAAGCTTTCTTT.

The sample holds one count of this clone. The CDR3 protein is CASRVTGGTAGNTIYF. The CDR3 region has the DNA TGTGCCAGCAGGGTGACAGGGGGAACGGCTGGAAACACCATATATTTT. The V and J genes are TRBV27 and TRBJ1-3; TRBD1 agrees at 9 bases. CDR3 length: 16 amino acids. Looked up from germline, CDR1 is MNHEY and CDR2 is SMNVEV (reference sequence). V lost 6 bases, J lost 2 bases, and 8 bases stayed unmatched.

The chain has TRBV5-4 and TRBJ2-5; TRBD2 matches at 12 bases. Losses at the gene ends were 5 bases for V and 2 bases for J; bases not matched to a gene: 10. Germline values: CDR1 SGHNT, CDR2 YYREEE (reference sequence). The CDR3 totals 17 residues. The CDR3 region has the DNA TGTGCCAGCAGTCACCTAGCGGGGGGGCGTCGACAAGAGACCCAGTACTTC. It codes for CASSHLAGGRRQETQYF.

The rearrangement links TRBV30 to TRBJ2-5, with 8 nucleotides matching TRBD2. The V gene end was trimmed by 8 bases and the J gene end by 4 bases; junction bases not matched to a gene: 9. The CDR3 is 13 amino acids. The germline gives CDR1 GTSNPN, CDR2 SVGIG (reference sequence). The CDR3 DNA reads as TGTGCCGGAAACGTCCGGGGGGGAGAGACCCAGTACTTC. This translates into CAGNVRGGETQYF.

This clone came up a few times. The rearrangement links TRBV12-3 or TRBV12-4 to TRBJ1-2; TRBD1 aligns across 9 bases. CDR3 length: 12 amino acids. The V and J ends lost 7 bases and 6 bases, in that order; junction bases with no gene match: 3. Here the CDR3 reads CASTQGANGYTF. The CDR3 nucleotides are TGTGCCAGCACACAGGGGGCGAATGGCTACACCTTC.

The J gene is TRBJ1-2, the V gene TRBV5-1; TRBD1 aligns across 7 bases. V shed 7 bases, J shed 4 bases, and the junction held 13 bases outside the gene matches. CDR3 size: 15 residues. CDR1 and CDR2 (germline): SGHRS, YFSETQ. The CDR3 protein is CASRTRDSLSYGYTF. In nucleotides, the CDR3 is TGCGCCAGCCGAACCAGGGACAGTCTTAGCTATGGCTACACCTTC.

The genes are TRBV5-6 and TRBJ2-2, with D perhaps TRBD1 (5 bases). V gave up 1 base and J gave up 2 bases, with 9 bases separating them. Germline loops: CDR1 SGHDT, CDR2 YYEEEE. This CDR3 is built from 15 residues. The CDR3 nucleotides read TGTGCCAGCAGCTTGAGCCAGGGCAACACCGGGGAGCTGTTTTTT. Residues: CASSLSQGNTGELFF.

The rearrangement joins TRBV27 to TRBJ1-1, with a weak D call TRBD1 (6 bases). Per germline, CDR1 MNHEY and CDR2 SMNVEV (reference sequence). V was pared by 8 bases and J by 7 bases, with 14 bases between. There are 12 residues in the CDR3. Written as DNA, the CDR3 is TGTGCCAGCGGATTTGGGGGCGTTGAAGCTTTCTTT. This translates into CASGFGGVEAFF.

This chain links TRBV27 with TRBJ1-4, with D perhaps matching TRBD1 (5 bases). Trimming took 4 bases from V and 8 from J, leaving 17 bases between them. Germline V CDR1 and CDR2: MNHEY, SMNVEV (reference sequence). CDR3 length: 15 amino acids. DNA for the CDR3: TGTGCCAGCAGTTCCCTCCCAGGGATTCTCGAAAAACTGTTTTTT. This encodes CASSSLPGILEKLFF.

The genes are TRBV18 and TRBJ2-7; a possible D gene is TRBD1 (6 bases). Trimming took off 8 bases at V and 3 bases at J, with 14 bases between the two ends. The CDR3 consists of 13 residues. CDR1 is KGHSH, CDR2 LQKENI, per germline. The CDR3 DNA reads TGTGCCAGCACCTCTCGGACAGACTACGAGCAGTACTTC. It codes for CASTSRTDYEQYF.

The chain employs TRBV3-1 (or the pseudogene TRBV3-2) and TRBJ1-1, with 11 bases identical to TRBD1. From germline, CDR1 is LGHDT and CDR2 YNNKEL (reference sequence). J lost 10 bases, V lost 7 bases, and 8 bases had no gene match. The CDR3 covers 13 residues. CDR3 region: CASTRRTGGSAFF. Written as DNA, the CDR3 is TGTGCCAGCACCCGTAGGACAGGGGGCTCAGCTTTCTTT.

The V and J genes are TRBV3-1 (or the pseudogene TRBV3-2) and TRBJ1-2; 7 bases fit TRBD1. This CDR3 comprises 15 residues. Germline V lookup: CDR1 LGHDT, CDR2 YNNKEL (reference sequence). J gave up 3 bases and V 5 bases, and 9 bases lay outside the gene matches. DNA for the CDR3: TGTGCCAGCAGCAGGCGACAGGGTCCGGACTATGGCTACACCTTC. Protein sequence: CASSRRQGPDYGYTF.

The rearrangement joins TRBV5-1 to TRBJ2-7, with TRBD1 matching over 9 bases. Losses at the gene ends were 4 bases for V and 1 base for J; bases not matched to a gene: 9. Germline CDR1 reads SGHRS; CDR2 reads YFSETQ. CDR3 length: 16 residues. CDR3 amino acids: CASSGGQGARSYEQYF. CDR3 nucleotides: TGCGCCAGCAGCGGGGGACAGGGTGCGAGGTCCTACGAGCAGTACTTC.

The chain links TRBV7-8 to TRBJ2-7, with D tentatively TRBD2 (6 bases). The ends were cut back, 4 bases at V and 3 bases at J, with 22 bases in the middle. Germline loops: CDR1 SGHVS, CDR2 FQNEAQ. The CDR3 consists of 17 residues. The CDR3 DNA reads TGTGCCAGCAGCTCCCGGCCAAGACTAGACGCTGGCTACGAGCAGTACTTC. Residues: CASSSRPRLDAGYEQYF. The variable domain in full, with the rest retrieved from reference TRBV7-8 and TRBJ2-7, is GAGVSQSPRYKVAKRGQDVALRCDPISGHVSLFWYQQALGQGPEFLTYFQNEAQLDKSGLPSDRFFAERPEGSVSTLKIQRTQQEDSAVYLCASSSRPRLDAGYEQYFGPGTRLTVT.

This chain joins TRBV7-9 and TRBJ1-3; the D gene is possibly TRBD1 (5 bases). V was clipped by 3 bases and J by 0 bases, with 6 bases between them. Germline V lookup: CDR1 SEHNR, CDR2 FQNEAQ (reference sequence). This CDR3 comprises 14 residues. The CDR3 protein is CASSLTDSGNTIYF. The CDR3 region has the DNA TGTGCCAGCAGCTTGACAGACTCTGGAAACACCATATATTTT.

J is TRBJ1-2 and V is TRBV5-1; 11 bases fit TRBD1. The germline V gene has CDR1 SGHRS and CDR2 YFSETQ. This CDR3 is 15 amino acids long. The J segment lost 3 bases and the V segment lost 3 bases, leaving 4 bases of the junction unmatched. This CDR3 reads CASSSGTGGYYGYTF. As DNA, the CDR3 is TGCGCCAGCAGCTCCGGGACAGGGGGATACTATGGCTACACCTTC.

The CDR3 nucleotides read TGTGCCAGCCAGGGACAGGGCAATCAGCCCCAGCATTTT. Its translation: CASQGQGNQPQHF. This chain links TRBV18 with TRBJ1-5; TRBD1 matches at 8 bases. Germline CDR1 reads KGHSH; CDR2 reads LQKENI. This CDR3 is built from 13 residues. The ends lost 8 bases at V and 2 bases at J; junction bases unmatched: 2.

The chain is built from TRBV3-1 (or the pseudogene TRBV3-2) and TRBJ1-2; D is ambiguous. The ends were cut back, 8 bases at V and 4 bases at J, with 11 bases in the middle. The germline V gene has CDR1 LGHDT and CDR2 YNNKEL (reference sequence). The CDR3 is 12 amino acids. Here the CDR3 reads CASRSPSYGYTF. In DNA form, the CDR3 reads TGTGCCAGCCGTAGTCCTAGCTATGGCTACACCTTC.

The chain employs TRBV10-3 and TRBJ1-2; 8 bases line up with TRBD1. This CDR3 has 15 residues. Per the germline V gene, CDR1 is ENHRY and CDR2 is SYGVKD. This CDR3 is CAIPEEGTGGNGYTF. The DNA for the CDR3 is TGTGCGATTCCCGAGGAGGGTACAGGGGGAAATGGCTACACCTTC.

This rearrangement joins TRBV24-1 to TRBJ2-1, with 8 bases matching TRBD2. The CDR3 is made up of 13 amino acids. With 9 bases clipped from V and 4 bases from J, the junction kept 4 bases outside the gene matches. The germline gives CDR1 KGHDR, CDR2 SFDVKD. CDR3 coding DNA: TGTGCCACCCGGGGGGGGCCGTACAATGAGCAGTTCTTC. Translated, it gives CATRGGPYNEQFF.

The gene calls are TRBV4-3 and TRBJ1-1; D is perhaps TRBD1 (5 bases). Germline-derived CDR1 and CDR2 are LGHNA and YSLEER. This CDR3 is 16 amino acids long. V lost 1 base to trimming and J lost 3 bases, with 15 bases between them. The CDR3 sequence is CASSQVGAGLDTEAFF. Written as DNA, the CDR3 is TGCGCCAGCAGCCAAGTTGGGGCAGGGTTAGACACTGAAGCTTTCTTT.

The V and J genes are TRBV29-1 and TRBJ1-1; D possibly corresponds to TRBD1 (5 bases). The CDR3 is made up of 13 amino acids. CDR1 SQVTM and CDR2 ANQGSEA come from the germline V gene. V was trimmed by 5 bases and J by 0 bases, leaving 10 bases between them. The CDR3 spells CSVPTDLNTEAFF. The DNA of the CDR3 is TGCAGCGTTCCGACAGATTTGAACACTGAAGCTTTCTTT.

This clone came up once. The chain couples TRBV10-3 to TRBJ2-3; 10 nucleotides line up with TRBD1. Germline CDR1 is ENHRY and CDR2 is SYGVKD. The trim removed 2 bases at V and 6 bases at J, leaving 8 bases unmatched. This CDR3 spans 16 amino acids. The CDR3 loop reads CAISEPTGGRGDTQYF. The CDR3 coding sequence is TGTGCCATCAGTGAGCCGACAGGGGGCAGGGGGGATACGCAGTATTTT.

The chain has TRBV9 and TRBJ2-7; D is possibly TRBD2 (6 bases). Germline values: CDR1 SGDLS, CDR2 YYNGEE. The CDR3 runs 14 residues. V was cut by 7 bases and J by 0 bases, with 14 bases left in between. In DNA, the CDR3 is TGTGCCAGCTCGGGGCTAGCGAACTCCTACGAGCAGTACTTC. This gives the protein CASSGLANSYEQYF.